This T cell receptor beta chain was documented in a study of high-grade serous ovarian cancer treatment subgroups. On the study more broadly: Each sample yielded on average roughly 7,000 unique TCR beta rearrangements from roughly 15,000 reads. Overall study results and limits: Higher neoantigen levels went with greater TCR clonal relatedness.

The CDR3 has 18 amino acids. Deletions cut 8 bases from V and 0 bases from J, with 23 bases between. The germline V gene encodes CDR1 MNHEY and CDR2 SMNVEV (reference sequence). The assay was immunoSEQ multiplex PCR, and TCRdb's table has in-frame clones only and misses some. The table has about 12,000 clones, 88% seen once. Tumor samples were obtained before definitive surgery or chemotherapy. This clone was seen a single time. Its antigen is not known. The receptor comes from a human donor with high-grade serous ovarian cancer. The sample was tumor tissue. The chain combines TRBV27 with TRBJ2-1; D possibly corresponds to TRBD2 (6 bases). As DNA, the CDR3 is TGTGCCAGCGTAAAATCAGGAGGGGCCCTAAACTCCTACAATGAGCAGTTCTTC. It translates to CASVKSGGALNSYNEQFF.